This T cell receptor beta chain was sequenced in a study of CD8+CD57+ T cells in acquired aplastic anemia. Germline-derived CDR1 and CDR2 are MNHEY and SVGAGI. The V end lost 5 bases, the J end lost 6 bases, and 11 bases lay between the germline ends. CDR3 length equals 12 residues. Comments on this clonotype: Its target is unknown.

By flow cytometry, patients selected for sequencing had shown an expansion of CD8+CD57+ cells. Researchers used genomic DNA as the template to profile TCR beta VDJ and CDR3. TCRdb passed the reads through MiXCR, listing each CDR3 protein once. The table lists about 180,000 distinct CDR3 sequences, about three fifths of them singletons. General study results and limits: Levels of CD8+ Simpson's diversity were not significantly distinct in patients versus controls.

This clonotype originated in a human donor with aplastic anemia. The genes are TRBV6-5 and TRBJ2-7; weak D call: TRBD2 (7 bases). Specimen: sorted CD4+, CD8+, or CD8+CD57+ T cells (not recorded which) from PBMCs. The CDR3 here is CASSVGGGEQYF. In DNA, the CDR3 is TGTGCCAGCAGTGTAGGGGGGGGCGAGCAGTACTTC.